Listed below are T cell receptor beta chains from one sample, sequenced in a study of shared clonotypes between healthy human individuals. The protocol was immunoSEQ multiplex PCR, while the TCRdb copy is restricted to in-frame clones and leaves out a portion. The repertoire has fewer than 1.4 million clones, about 84% of them found once; the top ten carry more than 0.55%. The source material was memory CD4+ T cells from PBMCs. The receptors originated from a man younger than 30 in good health. Some clones in this sample may be carry-over from other donors' samples. CDR3s include the opening cysteine and the closing phenylalanine or tryptophan. The D gene is left open where the match is weak. Only part of the rows carry a size: once, few, many, or a class if the clone is expanded.

TRBJ2-7,.,TRBV5-5,16,.,CASSLVVSFGSYEQYF,TGTGCCAGCAGCTTGGTTGTGTCTTTCGGTTCCTACGAGCAGTACTTC
TRBJ1-2,once,TRBV28,13,.,CASSLSAYYGYTF,TGTGCCAGCAGTTTAAGTGCCTACTATGGCTACACCTTC
TRBJ1-1,.,TRBV6-6,12,.,CASSYSGGEAFF,TGTGCCAGCAGTTACTCGGGGGGGGAGGCTTTCTTT
TRBJ2-3,.,TRBV5-4,15,.,CASSLERTHADTQYF,TGTGCCAGCAGCTTGGAACGAACTCACGCAGATACGCAGTATTTT
TRBJ1-4,.,TRBV10-3,11,.,CAISEGEKLFF,TGTGCCATCAGTGAGGGTGAAAAACTGTTTTTT
TRBJ1-1,once,TRBV18,13,.,CASSLIRDTEAFF,TGTGCCAGCTCACTAATCCGGGACACTGAAGCTTTCTTT
TRBJ1-5,few,TRBV5-1,15,.,CASSPLGASNQPQHF,TGCGCCAGCAGCCCCCTCGGTGCTAGCAATCAGCCCCAGCATTTT
TRBJ1-1,.,TRBV10-3,16,TRBD1,CAISGGTGGADTEAFF,TGTGCCATCAGTGGAGGGACAGGGGGAGCGGACACTGAAGCTTTCTTT
TRBJ2-3,.,TRBV27,17,.,CASSLGSWGVETDTQYF,TGTGCCAGCAGTTTAGGGTCTTGGGGCGTGGAGACAGATACGCAGTATTTT
TRBJ2-2,few,TRBV27,15,.,CASSLGTVNTGELFF,TGTGCCAGCAGTTTAGGGACCGTGAACACCGGGGAGCTGTTTTTT
TRBJ1-1,.,TRBV5-4,15,.,CASSTRREAGTEAFF,TGTGCCAGCAGCACGCGTAGGGAGGCGGGCACTGAAGCTTTCTTT
TRBJ2-5,few,TRBV5-1,15,.,CASTSNDGPGETQYF,TGCGCCAGCACCTCCAACGACGGACCCGGTGAGACCCAGTACTTC
TRBJ2-3,.,TRBV19,13,TRBD2,CASSIGTSGNVYF,TGTGCCAGTAGTATTGGGACTAGCGGGAACGTGTATTTT
TRBJ1-1,.,TRBV7-9,14,.,CASSFQGTNTEAFF,TGTGCCAGCAGCTTCCAGGGCACGAACACTGAAGCTTTCTTT
TRBJ2-1,.,TRBV4-1,15,.,CASSPTRTDYNEQFF,TGCGCCAGCAGCCCTACTAGGACCGACTACAATGAGCAGTTCTTC
TRBJ1-2,.,TRBV28,14,.,CASSQETAGFGYTF,TGTGCCAGCAGCCAGGAGACGGCGGGCTTTGGCTACACCTTC
TRBJ2-2,.,TRBV10-3,13,.,CAISESGTGELFF,TGTGCCATCAGTGAGTCGGGAACCGGGGAGCTGTTTTTT
TRBJ2-1,.,TRBV6-5,14,.,CASSYTRKVHEQFF,TGTGCCAGCAGTTACACAAGAAAAGTCCATGAGCAGTTCTTC
TRBJ1-3,many,TRBV4-1,15,TRBD1,CASSQEGGAGNTIYF,TGCGCCAGCAGCCAAGAAGGGGGCGCTGGAAACACCATATATTTT
TRBJ2-3,few,TRBV7-3,13,TRBD1,CASSYTGADTQYF,TGTGCCAGCAGCTACACAGGGGCAGATACGCAGTATTTT
TRBJ1-5,.,TRBV19,15,.,CASSSRVDRNQPQHF,TGTGCCAGTAGTTCTCGGGTGGACAGAAACCAGCCCCAGCATTTT
TRBJ2-7,.,TRBV11-3,18,.,CASSSRMARDDSSYEQYF,TGTGCCAGCAGCTCTAGGATGGCTCGGGACGACAGCTCCTACGAGCAGTACTTC
TRBJ2-5,.,TRBV5-4,14,.,CASSNSGGGETQYF,TGTGCCAGCAGCAACTCAGGGGGGGGAGAGACCCAGTACTTC
TRBJ1-1,few,TRBV10-3,13,TRBD1,CAISHTGDTEAFF,TGTGCCATCAGCCACACAGGGGACACTGAAGCTTTCTTT
TRBJ2-3,.,TRBV7-6,13,.,CASSYASADTQYF,TGTGCCAGCAGCTACGCTAGCGCAGATACGCAGTATTTT
TRBJ1-1,.,TRBV28,14,.,CASSLLGLYTEAFF,TGTGCCAGCAGCCTCTTGGGCTTATACACTGAAGCTTTCTTT
TRBJ2-2,few,TRBV10-3,15,.,CAIMRGTELTGELFF,TGTGCCATCATGAGGGGGACGGAACTCACCGGGGAGCTGTTTTTT
TRBJ1-3,few,TRBV4-2,15,.,CASSQEQISGNTIYF,TGTGCCAGCAGCCAAGAGCAGATATCTGGAAACACCATATATTTT
TRBJ1-4,few,TRBV29-1,13,.,CSVLSGGDEKLFF,TGCAGCGTTCTTTCGGGTGGGGATGAAAAACTGTTTTTT
TRBJ1-3,few,TRBV7-8,15,TRBD1,CASSPTGGQPNTIYF,TGTGCCAGCAGCCCGACCGGGGGACAGCCAAACACCATATATTTT
TRBJ2-7,few,TRBV10-2,17,TRBD2,CASSESLGLGFSYEQYF,TGCGCCAGCAGTGAGTCTCTGGGACTAGGATTCTCCTACGAGCAGTACTTC
TRBJ2-1,.,TRBV9,15,TRBD2,CASSPEAREGNEQFF,TGTGCCAGCAGCCCCGAGGCTAGGGAGGGAAATGAGCAGTTCTTC
TRBJ2-7,.,TRBV15,14,.,CATSRAGGYYEQYF,TGTGCCACCAGCAGAGCAGGCGGATACTACGAGCAGTACTTC
TRBJ1-1,.,TRBV6-5,15,TRBD1,CASTRGRGLNTEAFF,TGTGCCAGCACCAGGGGGAGGGGGCTGAACACTGAAGCTTTCTTT
TRBJ2-1,.,TRBV7-8,15,TRBD2,CASSLEGGRGNEQFF,TGTGCCAGCAGCCTAGAGGGCGGGAGGGGGAATGAGCAGTTCTTC
TRBJ2-3,.,TRBV5-4,16,TRBD2,CASRPAGLASTDTQYF,TGTGCCAGCAGACCCGCCGGACTAGCTAGCACAGATACGCAGTATTTT
TRBJ2-3,.,TRBV11-2,16,.,CASSLGRAGGTDTQYF,TGTGCCAGCAGCTTAGGTCGGGCTGGGGGCACAGATACGCAGTATTTT
TRBJ2-5,.,TRBV9,16,.,CASSARDNFYQETQYF,TGTGCCAGCAGCGCGCGGGACAACTTTTACCAAGAGACCCAGTACTTC